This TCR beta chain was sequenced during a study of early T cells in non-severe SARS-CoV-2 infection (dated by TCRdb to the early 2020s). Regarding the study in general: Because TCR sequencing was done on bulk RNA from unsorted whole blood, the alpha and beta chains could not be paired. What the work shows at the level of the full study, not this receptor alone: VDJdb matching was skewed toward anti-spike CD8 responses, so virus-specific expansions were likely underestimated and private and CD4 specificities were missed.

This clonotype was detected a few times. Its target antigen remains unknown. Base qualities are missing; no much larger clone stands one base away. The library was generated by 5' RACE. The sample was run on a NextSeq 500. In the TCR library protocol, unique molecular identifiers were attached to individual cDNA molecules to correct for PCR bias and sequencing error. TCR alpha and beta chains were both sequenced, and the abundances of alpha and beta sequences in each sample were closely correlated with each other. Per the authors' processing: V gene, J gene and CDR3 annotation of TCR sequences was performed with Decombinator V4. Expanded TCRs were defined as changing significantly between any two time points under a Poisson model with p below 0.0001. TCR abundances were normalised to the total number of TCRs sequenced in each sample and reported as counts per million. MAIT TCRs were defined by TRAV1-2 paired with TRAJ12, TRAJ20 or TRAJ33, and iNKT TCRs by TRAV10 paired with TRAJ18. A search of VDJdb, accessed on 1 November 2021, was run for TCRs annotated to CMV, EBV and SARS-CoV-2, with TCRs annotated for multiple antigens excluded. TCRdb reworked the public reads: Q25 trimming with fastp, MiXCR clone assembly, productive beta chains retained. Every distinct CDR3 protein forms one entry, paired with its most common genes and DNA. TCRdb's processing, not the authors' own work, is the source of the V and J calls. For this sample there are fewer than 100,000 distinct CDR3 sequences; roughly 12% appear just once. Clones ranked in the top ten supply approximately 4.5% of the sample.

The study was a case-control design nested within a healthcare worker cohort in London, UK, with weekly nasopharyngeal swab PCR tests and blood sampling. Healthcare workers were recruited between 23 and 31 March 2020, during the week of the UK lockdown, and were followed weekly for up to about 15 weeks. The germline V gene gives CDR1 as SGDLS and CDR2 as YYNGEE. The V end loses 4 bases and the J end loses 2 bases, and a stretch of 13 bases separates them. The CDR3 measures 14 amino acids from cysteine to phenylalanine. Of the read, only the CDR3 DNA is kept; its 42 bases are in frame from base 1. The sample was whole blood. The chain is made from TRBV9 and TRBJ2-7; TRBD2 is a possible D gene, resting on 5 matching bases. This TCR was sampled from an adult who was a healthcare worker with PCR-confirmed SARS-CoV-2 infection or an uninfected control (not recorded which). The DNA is TGTGCCAGCAGCCCGGGGTACAGTACCTACGAGCAGTACTTC. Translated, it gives CASSPGYSTYEQYF.